A selection of T cell receptor beta chains follows, all from one sample in a study of CD8 T cells in ankylosing spondylitis. Each CDR3 protein gets one entry after TCRdb re-called the 5' RACE reads with MiXCR. The sample gives fewer than 130,000 distinct CDR3 sequences, about 24% of which show up once; around 12% is in the top ten. Specimen: synovial fluid, either unsorted or a sorted T cell fraction (not recorded which). These receptors originate from a male donor with ankylosing spondylitis. CDR3s include the opening cysteine and the closing phenylalanine or tryptophan. Each record gives: J gene, V gene, clone size, CDR3 protein. Clone size appears in some rows only: once, few, many, or a class for an expanded clone.

TRBJ2-2 | TRBV20-1 | - | CSAFRSLAGDTGELFF
TRBJ2-1 | TRBV2 | few | CASSDGLAAYNEQFF
TRBJ2-3 | TRBV7-6 | few | CASSLATTTGTDTQYF
TRBJ2-5 | TRBV7-2 | - | CASSLWTGTETQYF
TRBJ2-1 | TRBV20-1 | - | CSLFSGRAGNEQFF
TRBJ2-2 | TRBV6-1 | few | CASPKVGGELFF
TRBJ2-5 | TRBV20-1 | few | CSARSLTGTTFQETQYF
TRBJ2-3 | TRBV5-1 | few | CASGTGGTDTQYF
TRBJ2-3 | TRBV7-2 | - | CASSFASGRAADTQYF
TRBJ2-5 | TRBV7-7 | many | CASSPRPGQETQYF
TRBJ1-1 | TRBV4-1 | many | CASSLHSTANTEAFF
TRBJ2-3 | TRBV7-9 | - | CASSLVRNTQYF
TRBJ2-4 | TRBV5-1 | many | CASSLRGGFSVQYF
TRBJ1-1 | TRBV4-2 | many | CASSQVGDREAFF
TRBJ1-2 | TRBV5-6 | few | CASSLAQMSYGYTF
TRBJ2-4 | TRBV2 | few | CASSDTGRENIQYF
TRBJ1-5 | TRBV6-1 | - | CASSVDGGPRHF
TRBJ2-7 | TRBV7-8 | few | CASSPSRGSSREQYF
TRBJ2-1 | TRBV5-1 | few | CASSLSKAELYNEQFF
TRBJ1-2 | TRBV5-6 | few | CASSRDRAVGGYTF
TRBJ1-3 | TRBV18 | - | CASSPGQFSGNTIYF
TRBJ1-2 | TRBV7-2 | - | CASSRAYGYTF
TRBJ1-5 | TRBV4-1 | - | CASSQENPRGGDQPQHF
TRBJ2-3 | TRBV5-4 | - | CASSPSGGDTQYF
TRBJ2-7 | TRBV11-2 | few | CASSWGTYEQYF
TRBJ1-1 | TRBV6-1 | - | CASAKGQGAGAFF
TRBJ1-5 | TRBV2 | few | CASTSDGPFGQPQHF
TRBJ2-1 | TRBV5-1 | many | CASSLVGLAGGPYNEQFF
TRBJ1-5 | TRBV7-2 | - | CASSLVLGQVTNQPQHF
TRBJ2-1 | TRBV20-1 | - | CSAIVQRAVYNEQFF
TRBJ1-6 | TRBV18 | - | CASSLRGDNSPLHF
TRBJ2-1 | TRBV2 | - | CASSALTSYEQFF
TRBJ1-1 | TRBV20-1 | few | CSARQGGNTEAFF
TRBJ2-1 | TRBV19 | few | CASSSLRGHSYNEQFF
TRBJ1-3 | TRBV3-1 | few | CASSQLGGHTIYF
TRBJ2-3 | TRBV5-1 | few | CASSLEREGDTQYF
TRBJ1-1 | TRBV29-1 | once | CSAGQQNTEAFF